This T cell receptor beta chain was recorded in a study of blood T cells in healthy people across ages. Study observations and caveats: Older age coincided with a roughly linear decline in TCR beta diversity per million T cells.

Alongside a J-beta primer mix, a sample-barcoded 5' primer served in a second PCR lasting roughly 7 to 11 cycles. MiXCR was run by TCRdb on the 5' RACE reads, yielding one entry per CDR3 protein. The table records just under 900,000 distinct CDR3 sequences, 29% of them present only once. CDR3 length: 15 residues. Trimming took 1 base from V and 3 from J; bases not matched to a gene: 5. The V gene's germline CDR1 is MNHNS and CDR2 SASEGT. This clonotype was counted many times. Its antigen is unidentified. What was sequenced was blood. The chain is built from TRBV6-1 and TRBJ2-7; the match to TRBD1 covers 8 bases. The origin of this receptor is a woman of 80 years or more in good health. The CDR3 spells CASSEGAGGFYEQYF. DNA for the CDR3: TGTGCCAGCAGTGAAGGGGCAGGGGGCTTCTACGAGCAGTACTTC.